This is a list of T cell receptor beta chains from one sample in a study of T cell repertoires in cytomegalovirus infection. What these receptors recognize is not known. One entry per CDR3 protein results from TCRdb running MiXCR on the reads. The profile shows around 78,000 distinct CDR3 sequences, roughly 39% of them singletons. Here the sequenced sample was CD8+ T cells from cultured PBMCs, taken from culture after CMV antigen stimulation. These receptors were taken from a human donor in good health (CMV status not recorded). Some clones in this sample may be carry-over from other donors' samples. CDR3s include the opening cysteine and the closing phenylalanine or tryptophan. A D gene is named only where the DNA matches it firmly. Expanded clones are given a class, and other clones once, few, many or no size at all.

j_call	v_call	clone_size	d_call	cdr3_nt	cdr3_aa
TRBJ1-5	TRBV7-2	few	-	TGTGCCAGCAGCTCTGGGGATCCGCCCCAGCATTTT	CASSSGDPPQHF
TRBJ2-1	TRBV5-1	-	-	TGCGCCAGCAGCTTGGCGGGGGCTATCAATGAGCAGTTCTTC	CASSLAGAINEQFF
TRBJ1-2	TRBV20-1	-	-	TGCAGTGCTGTCCCTCCGGACAGAGTCTACACCTTC	CSAVPPDRVYTF
TRBJ2-7	TRBV7-9	few	TRBD1	TGTGCCAGCAGCAAGGGACAGGGTCTTTCCTACGAGCAGTACTTC	CASSKGQGLSYEQYF
TRBJ2-7	TRBV4-1	-	TRBD1	TGCGCCAGCAGCCAGAACAGGGGGCTACGGTACGAGCAGTACTTC	CASSQNRGLRYEQYF
TRBJ2-6	TRBV28	-	-	TGTGCCAGCAGACTGAGGGGGAGCTCTGGGGCCAACGTCCTGACTTTC	CASRLRGSSGANVLTF
TRBJ2-5	TRBV12-3/TRBV12-4	few	TRBD2	TGTGCCAGCAGAGGGACTAGCGGGACCCAAGAGACCCAGTACTTC	CASRGTSGTQETQYF
TRBJ1-2	TRBV7-2	-	-	TGTGCCAGCAGTCTCCGGACCGAGGGCCCTAACTATGGCTACACCTTC	CASSLRTEGPNYGYTF
TRBJ2-5	TRBV7-2	many	TRBD2	TGTGCCAGCAGCTTCGCTGGGACTAGCCGGGAGACCCAGTACTTC	CASSFAGTSRETQYF
TRBJ1-2	TRBV7-9	few	-	TGTGCCAGCAGCTTACGGTCAAGGCAGGGGAACTTGACTAACTATGGCTACACCTTC	CASSLRSRQGNLTNYGYTF
TRBJ1-1	TRBV7-9	few	TRBD1	TGTGCCAGCAGCCCCCAGGGGGTTGGAGAAACTGAAGCTTTCTTT	CASSPQGVGETEAFF
TRBJ1-2	TRBV7-9	few	TRBD1	TGTGCCAGCAGCCTGGACAGGGTGGGAGGCTACACCTTC	CASSLDRVGGYTF
TRBJ1-1	TRBV11-3	-	-	TGTGCCAGCAGTGGACGGACGAACACTGAAGCTTTCTTT	CASSGRTNTEAFF
TRBJ2-5	TRBV20-1	-	TRBD2	TGCAGTGCCCAGGGGACTAGCGGGGGGCGGTACCAAGAGACCCAGTACTTC	CSAQGTSGGRYQETQYF
TRBJ2-7	TRBV7-2	few	-	TGTGCCAGCAGCTTAGTTGGAGATGAGCAGTACTTC	CASSLVGDEQYF
TRBJ1-1	TRBV4-2	-	-	TGTGCCAGCAGAGGGCTTAGCACTGAAGCTTTCTTT	CASRGLSTEAFF
TRBJ2-3	TRBV4-1	few	-	TGCGCCAGCAGCCGACTGTTTAGCGGCACAGATACGCAGTATTTT	CASSRLFSGTDTQYF
TRBJ1-5	TRBV5-5	many	-	TGTGCCAGCAGCTTGGGGGTCGGAGGCAATCAGCCCCAGCATTTT	CASSLGVGGNQPQHF
TRBJ1-5	TRBV20-1	-	TRBD1	TGCAGTGCAAAGACAGGGGTTGGCAATCAGCCCCAGCATTTT	CSAKTGVGNQPQHF
TRBJ2-5	TRBV20-1	-	-	TGCAGTGCTAGAGATTGGGGGGCAGAGACCCAGTACTTC	CSARDWGAETQYF
TRBJ1-2	TRBV2	-	-	TGTGCCAGCAGTGAAGGGGAAGCCGGGACACTTAACTATGGCTACACCTTC	CASSEGEAGTLNYGYTF
TRBJ1-2	TRBV7-2	few	-	TGTGCCAGCAGCTTAAAACCCTCAGGGGTATTCGGCTATGGCTACACCTTC	CASSLKPSGVFGYGYTF
TRBJ1-1	TRBV11-3	-	TRBD1	TGTGCCAGCAGCTTAGTTCCGAGAAGACAGGGAAGATTGAACACTGAAGCTTTCTTT	CASSLVPRRQGRLNTEAFF
TRBJ2-5	TRBV7-2	many	-	TGTGCCAGCAGCCCGACGCCCCTGGAGACCCAGTACTTC	CASSPTPLETQYF
TRBJ2-1	TRBV28	-	-	TGTGCCAGCAGTTTGGACAAGAGCTTCTACAATGAGCAGTTCTTC	CASSLDKSFYNEQFF